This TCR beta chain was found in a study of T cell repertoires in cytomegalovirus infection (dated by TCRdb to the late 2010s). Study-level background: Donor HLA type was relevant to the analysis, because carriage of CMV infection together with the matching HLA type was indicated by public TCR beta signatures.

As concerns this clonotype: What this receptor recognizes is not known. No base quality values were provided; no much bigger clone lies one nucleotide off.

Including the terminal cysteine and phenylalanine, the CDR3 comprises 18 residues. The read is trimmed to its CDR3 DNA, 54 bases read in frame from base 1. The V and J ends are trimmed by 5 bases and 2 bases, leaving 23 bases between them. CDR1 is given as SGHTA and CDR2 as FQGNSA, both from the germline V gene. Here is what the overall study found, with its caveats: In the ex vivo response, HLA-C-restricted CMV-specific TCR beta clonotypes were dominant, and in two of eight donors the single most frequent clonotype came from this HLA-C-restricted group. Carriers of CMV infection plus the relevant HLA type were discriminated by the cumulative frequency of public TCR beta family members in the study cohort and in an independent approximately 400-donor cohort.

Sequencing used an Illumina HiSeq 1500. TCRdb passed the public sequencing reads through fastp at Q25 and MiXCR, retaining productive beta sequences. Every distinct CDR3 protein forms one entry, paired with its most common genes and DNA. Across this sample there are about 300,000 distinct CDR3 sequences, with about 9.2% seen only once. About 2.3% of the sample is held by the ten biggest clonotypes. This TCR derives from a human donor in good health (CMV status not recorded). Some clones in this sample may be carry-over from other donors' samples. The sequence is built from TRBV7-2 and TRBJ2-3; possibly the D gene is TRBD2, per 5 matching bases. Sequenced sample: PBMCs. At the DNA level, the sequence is TGTGCCAGCAGCCCCATGCCGGGTTGGTCGGGGTACACAGATACGCAGTATTTT. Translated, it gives CASSPMPGWSGYTDTQYF.